This T cell receptor beta chain was found in a study of shared clonotypes between healthy human individuals. This CDR3 contains 17 residues. Germline V CDR1 and CDR2: SEHNR, FQNEAQ (reference sequence). The ends were cut back, 5 bases at V and 0 bases at J, with 18 bases in the middle. The study drew its donors from healthy HIV-negative adults without recent acute infections or vaccinations. Adults of Caucasian background living in Nashville, Tennessee made up all donors. In its sample, this clone was seen a few times. The DNA input per sorted-subset replicate PCR was approximately 210 ng, corresponding to some 33,000 T cell genomes. The data were produced by immunoSEQ multiplex PCR, yet TCRdb's version contains in-frame clones alone and is incomplete. There are some 900,000 clones in the sample; roughly 72% occur only once, and around 1.4% lies in the top ten.

The chain joins TRBV7-9 to TRBJ2-3, with TRBD2 as a possible D gene (6 bases). Sequencing was performed on memory CD4+ T cells sorted from blood. As for subset: CD45RA-negative fraction. The clonotype originates from a man aged 18 to 29 in good health. The CDR3 region has the DNA TGTGCCAGCAGCCGTGGCCGCGGGACCCAAAGCACAGATACGCAGTATTTT. It yields the protein CASSRGRGTQSTDTQYF.